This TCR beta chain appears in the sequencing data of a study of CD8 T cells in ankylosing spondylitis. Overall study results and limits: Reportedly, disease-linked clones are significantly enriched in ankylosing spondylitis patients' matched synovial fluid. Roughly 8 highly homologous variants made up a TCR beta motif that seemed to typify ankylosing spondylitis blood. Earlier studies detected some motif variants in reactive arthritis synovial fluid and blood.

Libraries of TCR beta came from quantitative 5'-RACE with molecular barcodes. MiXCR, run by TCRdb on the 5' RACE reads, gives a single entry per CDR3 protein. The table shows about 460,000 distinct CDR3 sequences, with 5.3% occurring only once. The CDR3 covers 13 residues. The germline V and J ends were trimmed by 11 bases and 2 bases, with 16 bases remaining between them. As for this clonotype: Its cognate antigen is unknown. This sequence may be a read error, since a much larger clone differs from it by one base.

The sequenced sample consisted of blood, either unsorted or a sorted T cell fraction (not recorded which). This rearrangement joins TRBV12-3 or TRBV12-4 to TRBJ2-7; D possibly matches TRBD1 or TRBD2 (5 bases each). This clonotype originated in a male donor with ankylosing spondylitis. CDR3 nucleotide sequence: TGTGCCTGCCGGGACGGGACGACCTACGAGCAGTACTTC. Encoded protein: CACRDGTTYEQYF.